The 29 T cell receptor beta chains below come from one sample, sequenced in a study of CD8+CD57+ T cells in acquired aplastic anemia. Template material for TCR beta VDJ and CDR3 profiling consisted of genomic DNA. TCRdb itself ran the reads through MiXCR, one entry per CDR3 protein. The sample has about 180,000 distinct CDR3 sequences, about half seen once. Sequenced material: sorted CD4+, CD8+, or CD8+CD57+ T cells (not recorded which) from PBMCs. The receptors here all came from a human donor in good health.

This clonotype was counted many times. The CDR3 sequence: CASTPPDSYYEQYF. The CDR3 region has the DNA TGTGCCAGCACCCCACCGGACAGTTACTACGAGCAGTACTTC. V is TRBV12-3 or TRBV12-4 and J is TRBJ2-7, with D perhaps matching TRBD1 (6 bases). Trimming removed 7 bases from V and 3 bases from J, with 16 bases in between. The CDR3 is 14 residues long.

Note on this clonotype: A read error is possible here, since a much larger clone lies one base away. This sequence joins TRBV12-3 or TRBV12-4 and TRBJ2-7; 8 positions agree with TRBD1. CDR3 length: 14 amino acids. The DNA of the CDR3 is TGTGCCAGCAGTTCCCAGGGGGCTGGGGGCGAGCGGTACTTC. Residues: CASSSQGAGGERYF.

The chain links TRBV6-4 to TRBJ1-4, with 11 bases that match TRBD1. The CDR3 consists of 14 residues. V was clipped by 2 bases and J by 7 bases; unmatched bases: 0. CDR1 and CDR2 from the germline V gene are MRHNA and SNTAGT. CDR3 amino acids: CASSDGTGGEKLFF. The CDR3 nucleotides read TGTGCCAGCAGTGACGGGACAGGGGGTGAAAAACTGTTTTTT.

In this sample, this clonotype turned up many times. V and J are TRBV10-2 and TRBJ2-3, with unresolved D. This CDR3 comprises 14 residues. The V gene's germline CDR1 is WSHSY and CDR2 SAAADI. The V and J ends lost 7 bases and 1 base respectively, with 12 bases between them. The CDR3, as DNA: TGCGCCAGCACCCGGACGGGCGGCACAGATACGCAGTATTTT. This codes for CASTRTGGTDTQYF.

This clonotype was observed at least ten times. V usage is TRBV6-5 and J usage is TRBJ2-7; 10 positions agree with TRBD2. The CDR3 has 14 amino acids. Trimming took 6 bases from V and 2 from J; bases not matched to a gene: 4. Germline lookup yields CDR1 MNHEY and CDR2 SVGAGI. For the CDR3, the DNA is TGTGCCAGCAGGAGGACTAGCGGTCCCTACGAGCAGTACTTC. Protein: CASRRTSGPYEQYF.

This clonotype was recorded many times. The CDR3 loop reads CASSHSQGRTYEQYF. The CDR3 DNA follows: TGTGCCAGCAGCCACTCACAGGGGAGGACCTACGAGCAGTACTTC. The chain joins TRBV11-2 to TRBJ2-7; tentative D call: TRBD1 (7 bases). V shed 5 bases and J shed 2 bases, with 16 bases lying between them. The V gene's germline CDR1 is SGHAT and CDR2 FQNNGV. The CDR3 runs 15 residues.

Note on this clonotype: The junction does not match germline at one end; this may be a read error. The V and J genes are TRBV5-1 and TRBJ2-7, with D maybe TRBD1 (6 bases). The germline V gene encodes CDR1 SGHRS and CDR2 YFSETQ. The CDR3 has 14 residues. This chain's CDR3 is CASSAGTPAYEQYF. The CDR3 bases are TGCGCCAGCAGCGCCGGGACACCAGCCTACGAACAGTACTTC.

This clonotype was observed a handful of times. V is TRBV30 and J is TRBJ1-2, with 7 bases aligning to TRBD1. With V trimmed by 0 bases and J by 8 bases, 9 bases remained unmatched. CDR1 is GTSNPN and CDR2 is SVGIG in the germline V gene (reference sequence). This CDR3 spans 14 amino acids. The CDR3 sequence: CAWSVSTGVGGYTF. For the CDR3, the DNA is TGTGCCTGGAGTGTTTCAACAGGGGTTGGAGGCTACACCTTC.

Judged by abundance, this clonotype is medium-sized. The V call is TRBV2, the J call TRBJ2-7; 10 bases line up with TRBD2. This CDR3 has 15 residues. Germline CDR1 SNHLY, CDR2 FYNNEI. The ends lost 3 bases at V and 2 bases at J; junction bases unmatched: 4. CDR3 sequence: CASSERAGGPYEQYF. CDR3 nucleotides: TGTGCCAGCAGTGAGCGAGCGGGAGGGCCCTACGAGCAGTACTTC. Using reference TRBV2 and TRBJ2-7 for the parts outside the CDR3, the full variable domain is EPEVTQTPSHQVTQMGQEVILRCVPISNHLYFYWYRQILGQKVEFLVSFYNNEISEKSEIFDDQFSVERPDGSNFTLKIRSTKLEDSAMYFCASSERAGGPYEQYFGPGTRLTVT.

The chain has TRBV6-1 and TRBJ1-1, with a weak D call TRBD1 (5 bases). The CDR3 spans 14 residues. CDR1 is MNHNS, CDR2 SASEGT, per germline. Trimming left V 5 bases short and J 5 bases short, with 15 bases between. DNA for the CDR3: TGTGCCAGCAGTCCCCAGGGCGCAGTGACTGAAGCTTTCTTT. Residues: CASSPQGAVTEAFF.

This clonotype has at least ten counts. The V gene is TRBV20-1, the J gene TRBJ2-5; D may be TRBD1 or TRBD2 (6 bases each). Germline V gene lookup returns CDR1 DFQATT and CDR2 SNEGSKA (reference sequence). CDR3 size: 13 residues. The ends were cut back, 0 bases at V and 5 bases at J, with 10 bases in the middle. The CDR3 sequence is CSAREGGEETQYF. The CDR3 nucleotides read TGCAGTGCTAGAGAGGGGGGCGAGGAGACCCAGTACTTC.

V gene TRBV11-2 combines with J gene TRBJ2-1; TRBD1 might be the D (6 bases). Germline CDR1 SGHAT, CDR2 FQNNGV. The V and J ends lost 5 bases and 9 bases respectively, with 20 bases between them. The CDR3 totals 15 residues. CDR3 in DNA: TGTGCCAGCAGCCCCCGGGACAATTACGACAGTGAGCAGTTCTTC. Its protein is CASSPRDNYDSEQFF.

This clonotype has just a few counts. As DNA, the CDR3 is TGTGCCACCAGTCCCAGGGACAATGAGCAGTTCTTC. Translating gives CATSPRDNEQFF. The rearrangement uses TRBV24-1 and TRBJ2-1; possible D gene TRBD1, 5 bases. Germline CDR1 and CDR2: KGHDR and SFDVKD. With 6 bases removed from V and 5 bases from J, the gap between germline ends came to 7 bases. The CDR3 runs 12 residues.

The chain has TRBV10-3 and TRBJ2-3; TRBD2 might be the D (5 bases). Trimming cost V 7 bases and J 3 bases, with 14 bases left between them. Germline V gene sequence: CDR1 ENHRY, CDR2 SYGVKD. The CDR3 contains 14 residues. CDR3 region: CAIKIERRTDTQYF. The DNA of the CDR3 is TGTGCCATCAAGATCGAGCGGAGGACAGATACGCAGTATTTT.

The J gene is TRBJ2-4, the V gene TRBV20-1, with D perhaps given as TRBD1 or TRBD2 (5 bases each). Germline V gene data show CDR1 as DFQATT and CDR2 as SNEGSKA (reference sequence). The CDR3 covers 15 residues. V lost 4 bases and J lost 0, with 13 bases in between. The CDR3 region is CSATVTGTAKNIQYF. The CDR3 DNA is TGCAGTGCTACAGTAACCGGGACAGCCAAAAACATTCAGTACTTC.

This chain joins TRBV18 and TRBJ2-2; a possible D gene is TRBD1 (6 bases). Germline V lookup: CDR1 KGHSH, CDR2 LQKENI. The CDR3 is 15 amino acids. With 3 bases removed from V and 1 base from J, the gap between germline ends came to 9 bases. As DNA, the CDR3 is TGTGCCAGCTCACCGACAGGCCAGAACACCGGGGAGCTGTTTTTT. Translation gives CASSPTGQNTGELFF.

This clonotype was seen ten or more times. The chain uses TRBV11-3 and TRBJ1-2, with TRBD1 identical over 8 bases. The length of the CDR3 is 13 residues. The germline V gene encodes CDR1 SGHNT and CDR2 YENEEA. Losses at the gene ends were 5 bases for V and 5 bases for J; bases not matched to a gene: 4. CDR3 residues: CASSQDRVYGYTF. The CDR3 nucleotides are TGTGCCAGCAGCCAGGACAGGGTGTATGGCTACACCTTC.

This clonotype was seen only a few times. This chain links TRBV7-2 with TRBJ2-4; the D gene is possibly TRBD1 (6 bases). The CDR3 is 17 residues long. The germline V gene has CDR1 SGHTA and CDR2 FQGNSA. V was shortened by 0 bases and J by 1 base, with 13 bases between the two germline ends. This chain's CDR3 is CASSLAGAGVAKNIQYF. CDR3 DNA: TGTGCCAGCAGCTTAGCGGGGGCAGGGGTGGCCAAAAACATTCAGTACTTC.

Points on this clonotype: Since a much larger clone is just one base distant, this may be a read error. V usage is TRBV6-6 and J usage is TRBJ2-2; no reliable D call. From germline, CDR1 is MNHNY and CDR2 SVGAGI (reference sequence). The CDR3 is 11 amino acids. In nucleotides, the CDR3 is TGTGTCAGCAGTCCCGTCGGGGAGCTGTTTTTT. The encoded protein is CVSSPVGELFF.

About this clonotype itself: This is likely a read error, given that the CDR3 carries no conserved phenylalanine or tryptophan at its end. The chain uses TRBV19 and TRBJ1-5, with D possibly being TRBD1 (5 bases). Germline CDR1 reads LNHDA; CDR2 reads SQIVND (reference sequence). CDR3 length equals 14 residues. The CDR3 loop reads CASSEGASNQPQHL. The CDR3 DNA is TGTGCCAGTAGCGAAGGGGCGAGCAACCAGCCCCAGCATCTT.

The CDR3 spells CASRFPRWHEQYF. The DNA for the CDR3 is TGTGCCAGCAGATTCCCGCGATGGCACGAGCAGTACTTC. The rearrangement joins TRBV2 to TRBJ2-7; D is uncertain. The CDR3 loop spans 13 amino acids. The germline V gene has CDR1 SNHLY and CDR2 FYNNEI. V was trimmed by 6 bases and J by 5 bases, leaving 14 bases between them.

In its sample, this clonotype was seen many times. The chain links TRBV7-2 to TRBJ2-3; D might be TRBD2 (5 bases). This CDR3 region has 15 residues. V shed 8 bases and J shed 0 bases, with 15 bases lying between them. In germline, CDR1 is SGHTA, CDR2 FQGNSA. In nucleotides, the CDR3 is TGTGCCAGCGGTCTAGGAGGTGGCAGCACAGATACGCAGTATTTT. The encoded protein is CASGLGGGSTDTQYF. Full variable domain (outside the CDR3, taken from reference TRBV7-2 and TRBJ2-3): GAGVSQSPSNKVTEKGKDVELRCDPISGHTALYWYRQSLGQGLEFLIYFQGNSAPDKSGLPSDRFSAERTGGSVSTLTIQRTQQEDSAVYLCASGLGGGSTDTQYFGPGTRLTVL.

Comment on this clonotype: At one boundary the junction diverges from the germline segment, which might be a read error. The chain couples TRBV11-1 to TRBJ2-1, with D possibly matching TRBD1 (6 bases). The CDR3 is 15 amino acids. From germline, CDR1 is SGHAT and CDR2 FQDESV (reference sequence). The CDR3 bases are TGTGCCAGCAGCTTAGGCACGACAGGTATAGGCGAGCGGTTCTTC. Residues: CASSLGTTGIGERFF.

The V and J genes are TRBV6-5 and TRBJ1-3; D ambiguous. Germline assignment: CDR1 MNHEY and CDR2 SVGAGI. The CDR3 consists of 15 residues. The germline V and J ends were trimmed by 2 bases and 3 bases, with 11 bases remaining between them. The CDR3 region has the DNA TGTGCCAGCAGTTACGGGAACCTCCTTGGAAACACCATATATTTT. Residues: CASSYGNLLGNTIYF.

This clonotype was counted ten times or more. The CDR3 reads CATSVQPRDKRKNNEQFF. The CDR3 region has the DNA TGTGCCACCAGTGTCCAACCCCGGGACAAAAGAAAAAACAATGAGCAGTTCTTC. The chain couples TRBV24-1 to TRBJ2-1; possible D gene TRBD1, 6 bases. CDR1 and CDR2 (germline): KGHDR, SFDVKD. This CDR3 contains 18 residues. Trimming took off 5 bases at V and 5 bases at J, with 24 bases between the two ends.

In its sample, this clonotype was seen many times. The J gene is TRBJ2-5, the V gene TRBV2, with D tentatively TRBD2 (6 bases). CDR3 length: 15 amino acids. With 6 bases removed from V and 2 bases from J, the gap between germline ends came to 16 bases. Germline V gene lookup returns CDR1 SNHLY and CDR2 FYNNEI. CDR3: CASRTQGLEQETQYF. The CDR3, as DNA: TGTGCCAGCAGGACCCAGGGACTGGAACAAGAGACCCAGTACTTC.

J is TRBJ2-7 and V is TRBV19; perhaps D is TRBD1 or TRBD2 (5 bases each). This CDR3 region has 14 residues. V was trimmed by 3 bases and J by 2 bases, leaving 11 bases between them. Germline V gene lookup returns CDR1 LNHDA and CDR2 SQIVND (reference sequence). Here the CDR3 reads CASSIGDGPYEQYF. DNA for the CDR3: TGTGCCAGTAGTATTGGGGACGGGCCCTACGAGCAGTACTTC.

Notes on this clonotype: Possible read error: a much larger clone is one base away. This sequence joins TRBV4-2 and TRBJ2-1, with D possibly being TRBD2 (6 bases). In germline, CDR1 is LGHNA, CDR2 YNFKEQ. The CDR3 runs to 15 residues. V lost 3 bases to trimming and J lost 8 bases, with 17 bases between them. In DNA form, the CDR3 reads TGTGCCAGCAGCCAGGGGACTGGCGGGACGCATGAGCAGTTCTTC. This encodes CASSQGTGGTHEQFF.

In the case of this clonotype: An end of the junction does not agree with germline; a read error may underlie this. In nucleotides, the CDR3 is TGCGCCAGCAGTGAGTCAGGCACAAGGCTGGAGACCCGGTACTTC. This encodes CASSESGTRLETRYF. V usage is TRBV10-2 and J usage is TRBJ2-5; unclear D gene. The CDR3 is made up of 15 amino acids. CDR1 and CDR2 (germline): WSHSY, SAAADI.